One TCR beta chain is described in this entry. The data are from a study of T cell changes during pregnancy in multiple sclerosis. Method: immunoSEQ multiplex PCR; TCRdb's copy keeps in-frame clones and lacks some. This table holds approximately 44,000 clones, roughly nine tenths found once. The sequence came from a female donor with multiple sclerosis, enrolled in a pregnancy study. The sample consisted of CD4+ T cells from peripheral blood mononuclear cells, taken in the first trimester of pregnancy.

The CDR3 nucleotides read TGTGCCAGCAGGTGGGACAGGAAGGGCTACGAGCAGTACTTC. Amino acids: CASRWDRKGYEQYF. The chain combines TRBV28 with TRBJ2-7; TRBD1 aligns across 8 bases. Germline-derived CDR1 and CDR2 are MDHEN and SYDVKM. V was pared by 6 bases and J by 3 bases, with 7 bases of the junction left unmatched. There are 14 residues in the CDR3. Based on the CDR3 plus reference TRBV28 and TRBJ2-7, the full variable domain is DVKVTQSSRYLVKRTGEKVFLECVQDMDHENMFWYRQDPGLGLRLIYFSYDVKMKEKGDIPEGYSVSREKKERFSLILESASTNQTSMYLCASRWDRKGYEQYFGPGTRLTVT.